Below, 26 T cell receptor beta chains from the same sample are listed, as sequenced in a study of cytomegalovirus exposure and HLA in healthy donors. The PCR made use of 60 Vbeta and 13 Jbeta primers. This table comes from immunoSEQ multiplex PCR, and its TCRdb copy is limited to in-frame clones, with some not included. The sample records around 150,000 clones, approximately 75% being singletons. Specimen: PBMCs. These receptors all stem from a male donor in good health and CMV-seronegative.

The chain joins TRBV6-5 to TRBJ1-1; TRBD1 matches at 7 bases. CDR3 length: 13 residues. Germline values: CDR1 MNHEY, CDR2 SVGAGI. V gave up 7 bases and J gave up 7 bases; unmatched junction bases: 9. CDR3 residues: CASNKQGTDEAFF. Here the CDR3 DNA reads TGTGCCAGCAACAAACAGGGGACGGATGAAGCTTTCTTT.

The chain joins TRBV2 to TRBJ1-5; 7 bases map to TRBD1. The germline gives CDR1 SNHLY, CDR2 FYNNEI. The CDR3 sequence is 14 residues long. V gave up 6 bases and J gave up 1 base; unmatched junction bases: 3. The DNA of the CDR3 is TGTGCCAGCAGGACAGGGCTGAGCAATCAGCCCCAGCATTTT. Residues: CASRTGLSNQPQHF.

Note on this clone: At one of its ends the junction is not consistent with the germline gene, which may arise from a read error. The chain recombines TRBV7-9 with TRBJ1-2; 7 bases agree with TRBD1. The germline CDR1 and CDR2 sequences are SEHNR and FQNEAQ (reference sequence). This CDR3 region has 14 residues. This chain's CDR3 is CSSSGGQGSYGYTF. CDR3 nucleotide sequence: TGTTCCAGCTCAGGGGGGCAGGGGAGCTATGGCTACACCTTC.

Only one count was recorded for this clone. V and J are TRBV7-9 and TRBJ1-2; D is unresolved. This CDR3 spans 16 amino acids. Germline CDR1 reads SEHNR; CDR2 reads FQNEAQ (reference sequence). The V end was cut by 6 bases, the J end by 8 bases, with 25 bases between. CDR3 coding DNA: TGTGCCAGCAGGCCTAGCGATTACGGGGTTGCGGGAGGCTACACCTTC. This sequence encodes CASRPSDYGVAGGYTF.

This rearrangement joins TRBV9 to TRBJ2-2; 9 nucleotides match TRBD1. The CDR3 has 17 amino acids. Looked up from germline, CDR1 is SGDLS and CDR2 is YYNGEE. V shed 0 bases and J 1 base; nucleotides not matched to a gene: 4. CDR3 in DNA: TGTGCCAGCAGCGTAGCTTGGGACAGGGAGAACACCGGGGAGCTGTTTTTT. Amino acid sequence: CASSVAWDRENTGELFF.

CDR3 DNA: TGTGCCAGCAGCTCGGGACTAGCGGGGGGTTTAAGAGATACGCAGTATTTT. It codes for CASSSGLAGGLRDTQYF. The chain couples TRBV7-2 to TRBJ2-3, with 15 bases fitting TRBD2. V shed 4 bases and J 5 bases; nucleotides not matched to a gene: 7. There are 17 residues in the CDR3. Germline V lookup: CDR1 SGHTA, CDR2 FQGNSA.

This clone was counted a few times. CDR3 sequence (DNA): TGTGCAAGTCGCTTCCACTTGCATCCCATGAACACTGAAGCTTTCTTT. This gives the protein CASRFHLHPMNTEAFF. The rearrangement links TRBV12-2 to TRBJ1-1. TRBV12-2 is designated a pseudogene. The CDR3 is 16 residues long.

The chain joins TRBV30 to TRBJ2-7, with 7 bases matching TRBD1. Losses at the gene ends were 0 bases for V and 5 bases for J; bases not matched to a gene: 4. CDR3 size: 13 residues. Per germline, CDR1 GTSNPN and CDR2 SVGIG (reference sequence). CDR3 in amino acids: CAWSVGTAHEQYF. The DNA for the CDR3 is TGTGCCTGGAGTGTAGGGACAGCCCACGAGCAGTACTTC.

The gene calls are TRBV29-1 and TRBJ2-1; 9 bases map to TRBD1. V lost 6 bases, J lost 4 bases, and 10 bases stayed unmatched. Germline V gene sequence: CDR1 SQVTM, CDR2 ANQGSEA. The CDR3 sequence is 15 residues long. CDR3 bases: TGCAGCGTAGATCCGACAGGGGGGGGGTACAATGAGCAGTTCTTC. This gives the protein CSVDPTGGGYNEQFF.

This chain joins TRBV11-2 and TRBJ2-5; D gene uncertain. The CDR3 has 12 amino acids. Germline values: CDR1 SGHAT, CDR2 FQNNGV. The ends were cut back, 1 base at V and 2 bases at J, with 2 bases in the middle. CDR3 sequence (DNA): TGTGCCAGCAGCTTAGCTCAAGAGACCCAGTACTTC. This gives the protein CASSLAQETQYF.

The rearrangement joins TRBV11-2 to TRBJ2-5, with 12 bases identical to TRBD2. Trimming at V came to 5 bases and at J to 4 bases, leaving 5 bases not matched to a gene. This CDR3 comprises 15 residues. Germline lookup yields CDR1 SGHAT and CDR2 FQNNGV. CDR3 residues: CASSPLAGGPETQYF. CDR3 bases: TGTGCCAGCAGCCCTCTAGCGGGGGGGCCAGAGACCCAGTACTTC. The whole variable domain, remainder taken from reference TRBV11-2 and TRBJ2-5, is EAGVAQSPRYKIIEKRQSVAFWCNPISGHATLYWYQQILGQGPKLLIQFQNNGVVDDSQLPKDRFSAERLKGVDSTLKIQPAKLEDSAVYLCASSPLAGGPETQYFGPGTRLLVL.

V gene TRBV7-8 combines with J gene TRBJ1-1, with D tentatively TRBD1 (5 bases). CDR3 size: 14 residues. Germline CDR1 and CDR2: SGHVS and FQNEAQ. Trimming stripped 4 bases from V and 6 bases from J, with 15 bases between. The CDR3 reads CASSSREGRAEAFF. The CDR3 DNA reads TGTGCCAGCAGCTCGCGGGAGGGGCGGGCTGAAGCTTTCTTT.

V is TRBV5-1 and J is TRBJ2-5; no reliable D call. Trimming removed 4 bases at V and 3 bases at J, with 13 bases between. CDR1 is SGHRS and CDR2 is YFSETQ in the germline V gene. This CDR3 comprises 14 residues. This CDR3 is CASSKTQGEETQYF. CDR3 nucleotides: TGCGCCAGCAGCAAGACTCAAGGCGAAGAGACCCAGTACTTC.

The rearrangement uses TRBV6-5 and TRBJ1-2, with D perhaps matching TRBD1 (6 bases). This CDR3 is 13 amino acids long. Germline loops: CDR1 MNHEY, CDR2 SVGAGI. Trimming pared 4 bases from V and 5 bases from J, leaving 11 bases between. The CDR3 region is CASSSDSLYGYTF. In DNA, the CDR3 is TGTGCCAGCAGTTCGGACAGCCTTTATGGCTACACCTTC.

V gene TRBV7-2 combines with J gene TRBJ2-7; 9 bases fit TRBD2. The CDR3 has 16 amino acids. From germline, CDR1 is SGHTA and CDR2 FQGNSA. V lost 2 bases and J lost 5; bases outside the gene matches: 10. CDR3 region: CASSLISGGPGDEQYF. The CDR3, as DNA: TGTGCCAGCAGCTTAATCAGCGGGGGGCCCGGCGACGAGCAGTACTTC.

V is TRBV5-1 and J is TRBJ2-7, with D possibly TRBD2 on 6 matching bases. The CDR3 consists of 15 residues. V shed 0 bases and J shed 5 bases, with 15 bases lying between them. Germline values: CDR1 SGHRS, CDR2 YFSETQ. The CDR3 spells CASSLGRELGDEQYF. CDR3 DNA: TGCGCCAGCAGCTTGGGCCGGGAGCTAGGGGACGAGCAGTACTTC.

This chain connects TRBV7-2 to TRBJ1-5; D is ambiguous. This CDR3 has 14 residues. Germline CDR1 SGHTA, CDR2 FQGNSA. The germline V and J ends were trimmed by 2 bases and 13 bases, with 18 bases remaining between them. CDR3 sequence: CASSLTAETTEQHF. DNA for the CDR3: TGTGCCAGCAGCTTAACAGCAGAAACCACTGAACAGCATTTT.

CDR3 protein: CASSATGGDTEAFF. The DNA for the CDR3 is TGTGCCAGCAGTGCTACAGGGGGGGACACTGAAGCTTTCTTT. V and J are TRBV6-4 and TRBJ1-1; 8 bases fit TRBD1. Germline V gene sequence: CDR1 MRHNA, CDR2 SNTAGT. V lost 4 bases to trimming and J lost 3 bases; unmatched junction nucleotides: 4. CDR3 length equals 14 residues.

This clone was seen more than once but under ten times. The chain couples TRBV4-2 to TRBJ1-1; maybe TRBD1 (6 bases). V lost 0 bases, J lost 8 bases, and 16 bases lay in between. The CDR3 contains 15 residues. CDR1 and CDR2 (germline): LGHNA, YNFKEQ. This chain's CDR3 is CASSQEGQGRAEAFF. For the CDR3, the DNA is TGTGCCAGCAGCCAAGAGGGCCAGGGGAGGGCGGAAGCTTTCTTT.

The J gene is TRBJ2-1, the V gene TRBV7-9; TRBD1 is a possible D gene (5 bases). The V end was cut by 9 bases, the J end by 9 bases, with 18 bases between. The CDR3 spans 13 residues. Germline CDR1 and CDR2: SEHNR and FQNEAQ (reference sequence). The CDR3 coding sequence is TGTGCCAGTACGGCAGGGATACTTGGTGAGCAGTTCTTC. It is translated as CASTAGILGEQFF.

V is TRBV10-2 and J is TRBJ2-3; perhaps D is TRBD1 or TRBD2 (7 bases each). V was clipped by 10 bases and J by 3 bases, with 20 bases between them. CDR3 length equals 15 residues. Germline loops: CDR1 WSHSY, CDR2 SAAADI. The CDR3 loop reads CATRGRGVVTDTQYF. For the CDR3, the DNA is TGCGCCACCAGGGGGAGGGGAGTAGTAACAGATACGCAGTATTTT.

The CDR3 here is CASSGSSGGASTQYF. DNA for the CDR3: TGTGCCAGCAGCGGATCTAGCGGGGGCGCCTCGACCCAGTACTTC. V gene TRBV7-2 combines with J gene TRBJ2-5, with 10 bases that match TRBD2. The germline V gene has CDR1 SGHTA and CDR2 FQGNSA. The J segment lost 7 bases and the V segment lost 5 bases, leaving 10 bases of the junction unmatched. The CDR3 has 15 residues.

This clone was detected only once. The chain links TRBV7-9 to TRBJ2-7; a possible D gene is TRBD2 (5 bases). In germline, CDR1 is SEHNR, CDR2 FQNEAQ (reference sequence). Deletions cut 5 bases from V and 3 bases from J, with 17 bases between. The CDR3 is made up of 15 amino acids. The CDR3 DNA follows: TGTGCCAGCAGCACCCCAGGAGGAGTGAGCTACGAGCAGTACTTC. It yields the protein CASSTPGGVSYEQYF.

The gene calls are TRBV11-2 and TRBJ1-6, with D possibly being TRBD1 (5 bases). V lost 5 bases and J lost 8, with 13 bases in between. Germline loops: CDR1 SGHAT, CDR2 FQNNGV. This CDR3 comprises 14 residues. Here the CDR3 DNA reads TGTGCCAGCAGCCCCGACAGTAATTATTCACCCCTCCACTTT. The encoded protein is CASSPDSNYSPLHF. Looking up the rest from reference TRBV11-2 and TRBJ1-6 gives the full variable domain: EAGVAQSPRYKIIEKRQSVAFWCNPISGHATLYWYQQILGQGPKLLIQFQNNGVVDDSQLPKDRFSAERLKGVDSTLKIQPAKLEDSAVYLCASSPDSNYSPLHFGNGTRLTVT.

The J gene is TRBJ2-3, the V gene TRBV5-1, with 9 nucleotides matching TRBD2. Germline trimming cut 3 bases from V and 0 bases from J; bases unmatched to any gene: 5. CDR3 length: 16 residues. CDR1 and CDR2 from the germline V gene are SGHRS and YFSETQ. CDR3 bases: TGCGCCAGCAGCTCTAGCGGGGAGACTAGCACAGATACGCAGTATTTT. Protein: CASSSSGETSTDTQYF.

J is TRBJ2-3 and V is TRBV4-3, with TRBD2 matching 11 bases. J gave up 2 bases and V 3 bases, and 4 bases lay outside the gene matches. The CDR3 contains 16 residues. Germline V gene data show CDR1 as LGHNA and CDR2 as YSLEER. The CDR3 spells CASSHLTSGATDTQYF. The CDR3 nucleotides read TGCGCCAGCAGCCACTTGACTAGCGGGGCCACAGATACGCAGTATTTT.